Following are 20 T cell receptor beta chains from one sample sequenced in a study of shared clonotypes between healthy human individuals. Profiled with immunoSEQ multiplex PCR; TCRdb holds only in-frame clones, not every one. Among some 2.3 million clones listed, over 85% were seen once. Sequencing used naive CD4+ T cells from PBMCs. This sample's subset: CD45RA+ positively selected. The receptors originated from a man between 18 and 35 years old in good health. Some clones in this sample may be carry-over from other donors' samples.

The V gene is TRBV29-1, the J gene TRBJ1-2, with 8 bases fitting TRBD1. CDR1 SQVTM and CDR2 ANQGSEA come from the germline V gene. The CDR3 contains 15 residues. The ends lost 6 bases at V and 8 bases at J; junction bases unmatched: 17. The CDR3 DNA sequence: TGCAGCGTCCGACCAACAGGGGGACCTATTCTAGGCTACACCTTC. This sequence encodes CSVRPTGGPILGYTF.

J is TRBJ2-4 and V is TRBV30; TRBD2 is a possible D gene (5 bases). The CDR3 covers 11 residues. Germline assignment: CDR1 GTSNPN and CDR2 SVGIG (reference sequence). Trimming removed 4 bases at V and 8 bases at J, with 9 bases between. CDR3 amino acids: CAWTGGDIQYF. In DNA form, the CDR3 reads TGTGCCTGGACAGGAGGAGACATTCAGTACTTC.

The chain carries TRBV7-8 and TRBJ2-7; weak D call: TRBD1 (6 bases). Germline-derived CDR1 and CDR2 are SGHVS and FQNEAQ. The CDR3 is 13 residues long. V gave up 6 bases and J gave up 3 bases, with 12 bases separating them. The CDR3 sequence: CASSGTGFYEQYF. Written as DNA, the CDR3 is TGTGCCAGCAGTGGTACAGGGTTCTACGAGCAGTACTTC.

This CDR3 reads CASSDRREMANTIYF. The CDR3 DNA follows: TGCGCCAGCAGTGATCGCCGGGAGATGGCCAACACCATATATTTT. This chain links TRBV10-1 with TRBJ1-3; D is unclear. The V gene lost 3 bases and the J gene lost 7 bases, with 16 bases spanning the gap. The CDR3 extends over 15 amino acids. CDR1 and CDR2 (germline): WNHNN, SYGVQD (reference sequence).

The chain recombines TRBV29-1 with TRBJ2-3; no firm D call. The CDR3 has 12 amino acids. CDR1 is SQVTM, CDR2 ANQGSEA, per germline. V shed 6 bases and J shed 0 bases, with 7 bases lying between them. CDR3 nucleotides: TGCAGCGTCAGTCCGAGCACAGATACGCAGTATTTT. Translating gives CSVSPSTDTQYF.

V usage is TRBV7-2 and J usage is TRBJ2-5, with 9 bases matching TRBD1. Germline V gives CDR1 SGHTA, CDR2 FQGNSA. Trimming at V came to 3 bases and at J to 5 bases, leaving 7 bases not matched to a gene. The length of the CDR3 is 15 residues. The CDR3 loop reads CASSFLGQGAETQYF. CDR3 nucleotide sequence: TGTGCCAGCAGCTTTTTGGGACAGGGCGCGGAGACCCAGTACTTC. The entire variable domain, with the rest obtained from reference TRBV7-2 and TRBJ2-5, is as follows: GAGVSQSPSNKVTEKGKDVELRCDPISGHTALYWYRQSLGQGLEFLIYFQGNSAPDKSGLPSDRFSAERTGGSVSTLTIQRTQQEDSAVYLCASSFLGQGAETQYFGPGTRLLVL.

In regard to this clone: This specimen includes other DNA sequences encoding the same CDR3. V is TRBV7-9 and J is TRBJ2-3; 8 bases are a match to TRBD1. This CDR3 has 15 residues. Germline CDR1 is SEHNR and CDR2 is FQNEAQ (reference sequence). Trimming cost V 1 base and J 2 bases; bases outside gene matches: 2. DNA of the CDR3: TGTGCCAGCAGCTTAGGGACAGGGCCCACAGATACGCAGTATTTT. Its translation: CASSLGTGPTDTQYF.

The chain joins TRBV4-3 to TRBJ2-7, with TRBD1 matching 7 bases. The CDR3 has 14 amino acids. Germline CDR1 LGHNA, CDR2 YSLEER. With 0 bases clipped from V and 8 bases from J, the junction kept 7 bases outside the gene matches. CDR3 protein: CASSQEQTGLKQYF. The CDR3, as DNA: TGCGCCAGCAGCCAAGAACAGACAGGGTTGAAGCAGTACTTC.

Only one count was recorded for this clone. The chain joins TRBV27 to TRBJ2-5; D might be TRBD1 (6 bases). The germline V gene encodes CDR1 MNHEY and CDR2 SMNVEV (reference sequence). V lost 0 bases to trimming and J lost 1 base, with 9 bases between them. CDR3 length equals 15 residues. DNA of the CDR3: TGTGCCAGCAGTTTATCCTGGACAGTCCAAGAGACCCAGTACTTC. Translated: CASSLSWTVQETQYF.

The chain is built from TRBV11-2 and TRBJ1-4; maybe TRBD1 (6 bases). The germline gives CDR1 SGHAT, CDR2 FQNNGV. V was shortened by 2 bases and J by 8 bases, with 15 bases between the two germline ends. This CDR3 has 15 amino acids. CDR3 protein: CASSLRDTPGEKLFF. The CDR3 bases are TGTGCCAGCAGCTTACGGGACACCCCGGGGGAAAAACTGTTTTTT. Looking up the rest from reference TRBV11-2 and TRBJ1-4 gives the full variable domain: EAGVAQSPRYKIIEKRQSVAFWCNPISGHATLYWYQQILGQGPKLLIQFQNNGVVDDSQLPKDRFSAERLKGVDSTLKIQPAKLEDSAVYLCASSLRDTPGEKLFFGSGTQLSVL.

The DNA of the CDR3 is TGTGCCAGCAGCTTAAGTAGGACTAGCGGGTCCCCCACAGATACGCAGTATTTT. Translating gives CASSLSRTSGSPTDTQYF. The rearrangement links TRBV7-3 to TRBJ2-3, with TRBD2 matching 11 bases. This CDR3 region has 18 residues. Germline CDR1 SGHTA, CDR2 FQGTGA. V dropped 1 base and J dropped 2; count of bases not matched to a gene: 8.

The rearrangement uses TRBV30 and TRBJ2-1; the match to TRBD2 covers 9 bases. Germline lookup yields CDR1 GTSNPN and CDR2 SVGIG (reference sequence). This CDR3 spans 17 amino acids. V was pared by 0 bases and J by 1 base, with 7 bases of the junction left unmatched. This CDR3 is CAWSVPSGRPSYNEQFF. Written as DNA, the CDR3 is TGTGCCTGGAGTGTACCCAGCGGGAGGCCATCCTACAATGAGCAGTTCTTC.

The rearrangement uses TRBV6-6 and TRBJ1-1; D perhaps matches TRBD1 (6 bases). Trimming left V 5 bases short and J 7 bases short, with 14 bases between. CDR1 and CDR2 (germline): MNHNY, SVGAGI (reference sequence). The CDR3 contains 13 residues. CDR3 DNA sequence: TGTGCCAGCAGTAAACCGGGACACATTGAAGCTTTCTTT. Translating gives CASSKPGHIEAFF.

The chain combines TRBV5-5 with TRBJ2-1; 9 bases agree with TRBD1. In germline, CDR1 is SGHKS, CDR2 YYEKEE (reference sequence). V gave up 4 bases and J gave up 8 bases; unmatched junction bases: 13. CDR3 length: 16 amino acids. The CDR3 coding sequence is TGTGCCAGCAGCCCATCGGCCGGGACAGGGAGGCATGAGCAGTTCTTC. Its protein is CASSPSAGTGRHEQFF.

V is TRBV29-1 and J is TRBJ2-1; 11 bases are shared with TRBD2. Germline V gene data show CDR1 as SQVTM and CDR2 as ANQGSEA. Trimming took 5 bases from V and 2 from J; bases not matched to a gene: 11. This CDR3 is built from 17 residues. The CDR3 DNA is TGCAGCGTTTCCCGTTTTAAGACTAGCGGGGCCTACAATGAGCAGTTCTTC. This codes for CSVSRFKTSGAYNEQFF.

The chain carries TRBV15 and TRBJ2-1, with 11 bases fitting TRBD2. This CDR3 contains 16 residues. V lost 0 bases to trimming and J lost 2 bases; unmatched junction nucleotides: 0. Germline CDR1 and CDR2: LNHNV and YYDKDF (reference sequence). For the CDR3, the DNA is TGTGCCACCAGCAGAGAGACTAGCGGGGCCTACAATGAGCAGTTCTTC. This codes for CATSRETSGAYNEQFF. Supplemented by reference TRBV15 and TRBJ2-1, the full variable domain reads DAMVIQNPRYQVTQFGKPVTLSCSQTLNHNVMYWYQQKSSQAPKLLFHYYDKDFNNEADTPDNFQSRRPNTSFCFLDIRSPGLGDTAMYLCATSRETSGAYNEQFFGPGTRLTVL.

The rearrangement uses TRBV7-8 and TRBJ2-3; the D is unclear. V dropped 1 base and J dropped 5 bases, with 7 bases sitting between them. Per germline, CDR1 SGHVS and CDR2 FQNEAQ. The CDR3 runs 13 residues. In DNA, the CDR3 is TGTGCCAGCAGCTTAGGGCGTGGAGATACGCAGTATTTT. The encoded protein is CASSLGRGDTQYF.

V gene TRBV19 combines with J gene TRBJ1-1, with 10 bases fitting TRBD1. CDR1 LNHDA and CDR2 SQIVND come from the germline V gene (reference sequence). The CDR3 contains 13 residues. J gave up 4 bases and V 6 bases, and 2 bases lay outside the gene matches. DNA of the CDR3: TGTGCCAGTAGGGGACAGGGGTTCACTGAAGCTTTCTTT. Protein: CASRGQGFTEAFF.

This sequence joins TRBV5-1 and TRBJ2-6, with 7 nucleotides matching TRBD1. The CDR3 is made up of 17 amino acids. With 1 base clipped from V and 3 bases from J, the junction kept 7 bases outside the gene matches. CDR1 is SGHRS and CDR2 is YFSETQ in the germline V gene. This CDR3 reads CASSLRLTGHGANVLTF. The CDR3, as DNA: TGCGCCAGCAGCTTGCGTTTGACAGGGCATGGGGCCAACGTCCTGACTTTC.

As to this clone: This same CDR3 is encoded by further DNA sequences in the sample. The rearrangement uses TRBV28 and TRBJ2-7; D not certain. Germline CDR1 reads MDHEN; CDR2 reads SYDVKM. The CDR3 totals 13 residues. Trimming left V 2 bases short and J 0 bases short, with 5 bases between. The CDR3 here is CASSLGHSYEQYF. The CDR3 region has the DNA TGTGCCAGCAGTTTAGGCCACTCCTACGAGCAGTACTTC. The variable domain in full, completed from reference TRBV28 and TRBJ2-7, reads DVKVTQSSRYLVKRTGEKVFLECVQDMDHENMFWYRQDPGLGLRLIYFSYDVKMKEKGDIPEGYSVSREKKERFSLILESASTNQTSMYLCASSLGHSYEQYFGPGTRLTVT.